Shown below are 15 T cell receptor beta chains from a single sample sequenced in a study of T cells after yellow fever vaccination. TCRdb passed the 5' RACE reads through MiXCR, listing each CDR3 protein once. The sample yields roughly 260,000 distinct CDR3 sequences, roughly 13% seen once. This specimen was CD4+ T cells sorted from PBMCs, taken 45 days after the yellow fever booster vaccination. Receptors originate from a man under 40 who received the YFV17D yellow fever vaccine.

This sequence joins TRBV12-3 or TRBV12-4 and TRBJ1-5; D may be TRBD1 (5 bases). With 2 bases removed from V and 1 base from J, the gap between germline ends came to 9 bases. There are 15 residues in the CDR3. The CDR3 nucleotides are TGTGCCAGCAGTTTAACGGCAGGGAGCAATCAGCCCCAGCATTTT. Residues: CASSLTAGSNQPQHF.

This clonotype came up a few times. The rearrangement links TRBV10-3 to TRBJ1-5; 10 nucleotides line up with TRBD1. The J segment lost 8 bases and the V segment lost 0 bases, leaving 10 bases of the junction unmatched. CDR3 length equals 17 residues. Germline CDR1 ENHRY, CDR2 SYGVKD. This CDR3 reads CAISESGGTGVWKPQHF. The DNA of the CDR3 is TGTGCCATCAGTGAGTCAGGGGGGACAGGGGTGTGGAAGCCCCAGCATTTT.

Only a few counts were recorded for this clonotype. The J gene is TRBJ2-5, the V gene TRBV18; 12 positions match TRBD2. The CDR3 is 16 amino acids. With V trimmed by 5 bases and J by 5 bases, 9 bases remained unmatched. From germline, CDR1 is KGHSH and CDR2 LQKENI. CDR3 region: CASSSRTSGNGETQYF. CDR3 DNA: TGTGCCAGCTCATCTCGGACTAGCGGGAATGGGGAGACCCAGTACTTC. Drawing the rest from reference TRBV18 and TRBJ2-5, the complete variable domain is NAGVMQNPRHLVRRRGQEARLRCSPMKGHSHVYWYRQLPEEGLKFMVYLQKENIIDESGMPKERFSAEFPKEGPSILRIQQVVRGDSAAYFCASSSRTSGNGETQYFGPGTRLLVL.

The chain couples TRBV30 to TRBJ2-1; the D is unclear. Germline values: CDR1 GTSNPN, CDR2 SVGIG (reference sequence). CDR3 size: 13 residues. V dropped 3 bases and J dropped 7 bases, with 13 bases sitting between them. The CDR3 DNA follows: TGTGCCTGGAGGGTGGGCTTCATGAATGAGCAGTTCTTC. Amino acid sequence: CAWRVGFMNEQFF.

The gene calls are TRBV7-2 and TRBJ2-7; D might be TRBD1 or TRBD2, each matching 5 bases. This CDR3 comprises 15 residues. The germline V and J ends were trimmed by 3 bases and 4 bases, with 16 bases remaining between them. From germline, CDR1 is SGHTA and CDR2 FQGNSA. The DNA for the CDR3 is TGTGCCAGCAGCTTTCAAACGGGGCTGAGGTACGAGCAGTACTTC. This gives the protein CASSFQTGLRYEQYF.

The V and J genes are TRBV7-9 and TRBJ1-2, with no clear D. The CDR3 is made up of 13 amino acids. Trimming cost V 3 bases and J 8 bases, with 13 bases left between them. The germline V gene has CDR1 SEHNR and CDR2 FQNEAQ (reference sequence). CDR3: CASSFTENFGYTF. CDR3 bases: TGTGCCAGCAGCTTCACGGAGAATTTCGGCTACACCTTC.

The rearrangement uses TRBV11-2 and TRBJ2-1, with D perhaps given as TRBD1 or TRBD2 (5 bases each). Trimming took off 2 bases at V and 1 base at J, with 27 bases between the two ends. Germline loops: CDR1 SGHAT, CDR2 FQNNGV. CDR3 length: 21 amino acids. CDR3 in DNA: TGTGCCAGCAGCTTATGGAGGAGCCAGGGTACCACCTTTGGGTCCTACAATGAGCAGTTCTTC. Protein product: CASSLWRSQGTTFGSYNEQFF.

This clonotype was seen a handful of times. The chain combines TRBV6-4 with TRBJ2-6; the D gene is possibly TRBD2 (5 bases). Looked up from germline, CDR1 is MRHNA and CDR2 is SNTAGT. The germline V and J ends were trimmed by 0 bases and 3 bases, with 12 bases remaining between them. The CDR3 totals 17 residues. CDR3 region: CASSDSSYGVGANVLTF. In DNA form, the CDR3 reads TGTGCCAGCAGTGACTCATCCTACGGGGTTGGGGCCAACGTCCTGACTTTC.

The sample holds a few counts of this clonotype. The chain combines TRBV20-1 with TRBJ1-3; D unresolved. CDR1 is DFQATT and CDR2 is SNEGSKA in the germline V gene (reference sequence). CDR3 length: 14 residues. Trimming took 3 bases from V and 2 from J, leaving 11 bases between them. As DNA, the CDR3 is TGCAGTGCTAGTGGAGGATCCACTGGAAACACCATATATTTT. As protein: CSASGGSTGNTIYF.

Remarks on this clonotype: Given a much more abundant clone one base away, this may be a read error. The final CDR3 position lacks the conserved phenylalanine or tryptophan, pointing to a likely read error. The rearrangement links TRBV5-1 to TRBJ2-7; 8 positions match TRBD1. Trimming at V came to 1 base and at J to 3 bases, leaving 3 bases not matched to a gene. Germline CDR1 and CDR2: SGHRS and YFSETQ. The CDR3 runs to 14 residues. The CDR3 loop is CASSLQGANYEQYL. The CDR3 DNA sequence: TGCGCCAGCAGCTTGCAGGGGGCCAACTACGAGCAGTACCTC.

This clonotype was observed a handful of times. The V and J genes are TRBV6-1 and TRBJ2-3, with a weak D call TRBD1 (6 bases). Germline V gene data show CDR1 as MNHNS and CDR2 as SASEGT. This CDR3 has 15 amino acids. Trimming left V 5 bases short and J 0 bases short, with 12 bases between. CDR3 sequence reads: CASSIKGQSTDTQYF. CDR3 nucleotides: TGTGCCAGCAGTATAAAGGGACAAAGCACAGATACGCAGTATTTT.

This clonotype was counted a single time. At one end, the junction sequence differs from germline, possibly due to a read error. The V gene is TRBV5-1, the J gene TRBJ2-1; D might be TRBD2 (6 bases). The CDR3 is 16 amino acids. The V gene's germline CDR1 is SGHRS and CDR2 YFSETQ. In DNA, the CDR3 is TGCGCCAGCACCTTGGAGGGGACCGCCTCCTACAATGAGCAGTTCTTC. Translating gives CASTLEGTASYNEQFF.

This chain links TRBV28 with TRBJ2-7, with 8 bases fitting TRBD1. Germline assignment: CDR1 MDHEN and CDR2 SYDVKM. With 2 bases clipped from V and 4 bases from J, the junction kept 7 bases outside the gene matches. The CDR3 covers 15 residues. CDR3 residues: CASSLPGTGFYEQYF. CDR3 nucleotide sequence: TGTGCCAGCAGTTTACCAGGGACAGGCTTTTACGAGCAGTACTTC.

This rearrangement joins TRBV12-3 or TRBV12-4 to TRBJ2-1, with 9 bases identical to TRBD1. The CDR3 covers 13 residues. The V and J ends lost 6 bases and 6 bases, in that order; junction bases with no gene match: 3. CDR3 amino acids: CASSPTGGNEQFF. The DNA for the CDR3 is TGTGCCAGCAGCCCGACAGGGGGCAATGAGCAGTTCTTC.

This clonotype was detected only a few times. This chain connects TRBV9 to TRBJ2-1; the D is unclear. V lost 0 bases and J 5 bases, leaving 9 bases between the germline ends. The CDR3 is made up of 14 amino acids. CDR1 is SGDLS and CDR2 is YYNGEE in the germline V gene. DNA of the CDR3: TGTGCCAGCAGCGTAGTTCCACAGCACAATGAGCAGTTCTTC. Its translation: CASSVVPQHNEQFF.